The 25 T cell receptor beta chains below come from one sample, sequenced in a study of blood T cell repertoires in COVID-19 (dated by TCRdb to the early 2020s). The method behind the library was the immunoSEQ multiplex PCR assay. This is the immuneACCESS table as TCRdb keeps it, with only in-frame sequences that have V and J called. A part of the clones is gone; compared with another copy, unresolved V genes explain less than half, and the rest is unexplained. This sample gives 220,000 or so clones in total; 85% to 90% of them show up just once. The ten top clones hold more than 8.5% of the sample. Sequences were obtained from peripheral blood. The receptors shown here come from a woman aged 50 to 65 with COVID-19, enrolled during active disease.

The chain carries TRBV7-9 and TRBJ1-4, with D possibly TRBD1 on 6 matching bases. The CDR3 length is 14 residues. Germline values: CDR1 SEHNR, CDR2 FQNEAQ (reference sequence). V lost 2 bases and J 5 bases, leaving 9 bases between the germline ends. CDR3 residues: CASSLMGANEKLFF. The CDR3 bases are TGTGCCAGCAGCTTAATGGGGGCCAATGAAAAACTGTTTTTT.

CDR3 loop: CASSYLGTGTDTQYF. The CDR3 DNA reads as TGTGCCAGCAGTTACCTCGGGACAGGGACAGATACGCAGTATTTT. This rearrangement joins TRBV6-5 to TRBJ2-3; TRBD1 agrees at 9 bases. There are 15 residues in the CDR3. CDR1 is MNHEY and CDR2 is SVGAGI in the germline V gene. Losses at the gene ends were 2 bases for V and 3 bases for J; bases not matched to a gene: 3.

This clone showed up just a few times. The chain couples TRBV11-2 to TRBJ2-1, with D hard to call. Trimming pared 2 bases from V and 13 bases from J, leaving 15 bases between. Germline CDR1 SGHAT, CDR2 FQNNGV. There are 13 residues in the CDR3. In nucleotides, the CDR3 is TGTGCCAGCAGCTTATGGCTTAGCATTGAACAGTTCTTC. Protein sequence: CASSLWLSIEQFF.

V and J are TRBV18 and TRBJ1-6; TRBD1 aligns across 8 bases. Germline-derived CDR1 and CDR2 are KGHSH and LQKENI. J gave up 7 bases and V 1 base, and 3 bases lay outside the gene matches. The CDR3 runs 15 residues. CDR3 residues: CASSPRQGANSPLHF. Here the CDR3 DNA reads TGTGCCAGCTCACCACGGCAGGGGGCAAATTCACCCCTCCACTTT.

The chain joins TRBV5-6 to TRBJ2-2; unclear D gene. Germline CDR1 reads SGHDT; CDR2 reads YYEEEE. V lost 2 bases to trimming and J lost 6 bases, with 11 bases between them. This CDR3 region has 14 residues. As DNA, the CDR3 is TGTGCCAGCAGCTTTTTCTCTCAGGCCGGGGAGCTGTTTTTT. Its translation is CASSFFSQAGELFF. Combining the CDR3 with reference TRBV5-6 and TRBJ2-2 gives the whole variable domain DAGVTQSPTHLIKTRGQQVTLRCSPKSGHDTVSWYQQALGQGPQFIFQYYEEEERQRGNFPDRFSGHQFPNYSSELNVNALLLGDSALYLCASSFFSQAGELFFGEGSRLTVL.

V and J are TRBV5-4 and TRBJ2-6, with TRBD1 matching over 10 bases. The CDR3 sequence is 19 residues long. V trimming: 3 bases; J trimming: 5 bases; junction bases outside the gene matches: 14. CDR1 is SGHNT, CDR2 YYREEE, per germline (reference sequence). The CDR3, as DNA: TGTGCCAGCAGCTACAACAGGGTGACAGGGGGCTGGTGGGCCAACGTCCTGACTTTC. Protein: CASSYNRVTGGWWANVLTF.

The V gene is TRBV11-3, the J gene TRBJ2-5; 9 positions match TRBD2. The junction had 13 bases not matched to a gene; V was cut back by 4 bases and J by 1 base. CDR1 is SGHNT and CDR2 is YENEEA in the germline V gene. The CDR3 has 18 residues. The DNA of the CDR3 is TGTGCCAGCAGCTCGGGTGCTAACCCAGCGGGGGGCCAAGAGACCCAGTACTTC. Its translation is CASSSGANPAGGQETQYF.

CDR3 DNA sequence: TGTGCCTGGAGTCCATCTCACAGGTCCCCCGAAGCTTTCTTT. As protein: CAWSPSHRSPEAFF. The chain recombines TRBV30 with TRBJ1-1; weak D call: TRBD1 (5 bases). Trimming took off 2 bases at V and 8 bases at J, with 18 bases between the two ends. CDR3 size: 14 residues. Germline CDR1 reads GTSNPN; CDR2 reads SVGIG (reference sequence).

The V gene is TRBV21-1, the J gene TRBJ2-3; the table's D gene call, TRBD1, was not cross checked with the DNA. TRBV21-1 counts as a pseudogene. This CDR3 spans 16 amino acids. For the CDR3, the DNA is TGTGCCAGCAGCAAAGTGGGCCAGACCAGCACAGATACGCAGTATTTT. The encoded protein is CASSKVGQTSTDTQYF.

The genes are TRBV11-2 and TRBJ2-7; 9 bases align to TRBD2. V lost 5 bases to trimming and J lost 2 bases; unmatched junction nucleotides: 7. The germline V gene encodes CDR1 SGHAT and CDR2 FQNNGV. This CDR3 region has 15 residues. The CDR3 is CASSARLAATYEQYF. Here the CDR3 DNA reads TGTGCCAGCAGCGCCAGACTAGCGGCGACCTACGAGCAGTACTTC.

J is TRBJ1-5 and V is TRBV10-3, with TRBD1 as a possible D gene (6 bases). V was cut by 4 bases and J by 7 bases, with 11 bases left in between. The CDR3 is 13 amino acids. Germline CDR1 is ENHRY and CDR2 is SYGVKD. The CDR3 sequence is CAISGQAGQPQHF. The CDR3 DNA follows: TGTGCCATCAGTGGACAGGCCGGGCAGCCCCAGCATTTT.

This clone was seen a single time. The rearrangement joins TRBV5-4 to TRBJ1-2; 7 nucleotides match TRBD1. CDR1 and CDR2 (germline): SGHNT, YYREEE (reference sequence). The CDR3 length is 14 residues. V lost 3 bases to trimming and J lost 8 bases; unmatched junction nucleotides: 10. The CDR3, as DNA: TGTGCCAGCAGCTCCTCTAGGGGGCGGGAAGGCTACACCTTC. It yields the protein CASSSSRGREGYTF.

The rearrangement links TRBV5-1 to TRBJ2-3; TRBD2 might be the D (5 bases). The CDR3 is made up of 13 amino acids. Trimming removed 3 bases from V and 5 bases from J, with 10 bases in between. Germline V gene data show CDR1 as SGHRS and CDR2 as YFSETQ. The CDR3 loop reads CASSSSRGDTQYF. The CDR3 DNA follows: TGCGCCAGCAGCTCCTCTCGGGGAGATACGCAGTATTTT.

The V and J genes are TRBV5-1 and TRBJ1-5; TRBD1 might be the D (6 bases). This CDR3 has 14 residues. Trimming took off 0 bases at V and 6 bases at J, with 10 bases between the two ends. In germline, CDR1 is SGHRS, CDR2 YFSETQ. As DNA, the CDR3 is TGCGCCAGCAGCTTGGAAGGGGGTAGTCAGCCCCAGCATTTT. It specifies CASSLEGGSQPQHF. Drawing the rest from reference TRBV5-1 and TRBJ1-5, the complete variable domain is KAGVTQTPRYLIKTRGQQVTLSCSPISGHRSVSWYQQTPGQGLQFLFEYFSETQRNKGNFPGRFSGRQFSNSRSEMNVSTLELGDSALYLCASSLEGGSQPQHFGDGTRLSIL.

This sequence joins TRBV2 and TRBJ1-3, with TRBD1 matching over 7 bases. V dropped 5 bases and J dropped 4; count of bases not matched to a gene: 2. CDR1 is SNHLY, CDR2 FYNNEI, per germline. The CDR3 covers 13 residues. The CDR3 reads CASSTGVGNTIYF. The CDR3 DNA sequence: TGTGCCAGCAGTACAGGGGTAGGAAACACCATATATTTT. Full variable domain (missing parts from reference TRBV2 and TRBJ1-3): EPEVTQTPSHQVTQMGQEVILRCVPISNHLYFYWYRQILGQKVEFLVSFYNNEISEKSEIFDDQFSVERPDGSNFTLKIRSTKLEDSAMYFCASSTGVGNTIYFGEGSWLTVV.

This chain joins TRBV4-1 and TRBJ1-1, with TRBD1 matching over 10 bases. The CDR3 is 15 amino acids. Germline values: CDR1 MGHRA, CDR2 YSYEKL. V trimming: 2 bases; J trimming: 11 bases; junction bases outside the gene matches: 11. In DNA, the CDR3 is TGCGCCAGCAGCCAATCCCCGGGACAGGGGTGGGGGGCTTTCTTT. Amino acids: CASSQSPGQGWGAFF.

V usage is TRBV7-2 and J usage is TRBJ2-1; D is uncertain. In germline, CDR1 is SGHTA, CDR2 FQGNSA. This CDR3 has 15 residues. With 1 base removed from V and 0 bases from J, the gap between germline ends came to 7 bases. As DNA, the CDR3 is TGTGCCAGCAGCTTAGTGAGGTCCTCCTACAATGAGCAGTTCTTC. It is translated as CASSLVRSSYNEQFF.

Only one count was recorded for this clone. The chain employs TRBV5-1 and TRBJ2-3, with a possible D match to TRBD2 (5 bases). The germline V and J ends were trimmed by 5 bases and 5 bases, with 15 bases remaining between them. Per the germline V gene, CDR1 is SGHRS and CDR2 is YFSETQ. The CDR3 spans 14 residues. The CDR3 nucleotides are TGCGCCAGCAGGTACGGCGGGCTGGGAGATACGCAGTATTTT. This codes for CASRYGGLGDTQYF.

The gene calls are TRBV19 and TRBJ2-1; 9 nucleotides align to TRBD1. The CDR3 loop spans 13 amino acids. V lost 8 bases, J lost 7 bases, and 6 bases stayed unmatched. CDR1 and CDR2 from the germline V gene are LNHDA and SQIVND (reference sequence). For the CDR3, the DNA is TGTGCCAGTCGGACAGGGGTCGGGAATGAGCAGTTCTTC. The encoded protein is CASRTGVGNEQFF. Supplemented by reference TRBV19 and TRBJ2-1, the full variable domain reads DGGITQSPKYLFRKEGQNVTLSCEQNLNHDAMYWYRQDPGQGLRLIYYSQIVNDFQKGDIAEGYSVSREKKESFPLTVTSAQKNPTAFYLCASRTGVGNEQFFGPGTRLTVL.

The genes are TRBV19 and TRBJ1-5; 8 bases agree with TRBD1. J was trimmed by 11 bases and V by 10 bases; bases with no gene match: 16. Germline CDR1 and CDR2: LNHDA and SQIVND (reference sequence). The CDR3 contains 14 residues. As DNA, the CDR3 is TGTGCCACCAGACAGGGGATGGGGATCGGGTCCCAGCATTTT. Its protein is CATRQGMGIGSQHF.

CDR3 loop: CASSTQLGRNTEAFF. As DNA, the CDR3 is TGTGCCAGTAGTACACAACTGGGCCGGAACACTGAAGCTTTCTTT. This chain joins TRBV19 and TRBJ1-1; D gene uncertain. Germline CDR1 is LNHDA and CDR2 is SQIVND (reference sequence). V lost 4 bases, J lost 1 base, and 13 bases lay in between. The CDR3 is made up of 15 amino acids.

The V call is TRBV5-4, the J call TRBJ2-7; D is possibly TRBD1 (5 bases). V lost 0 bases and J 6 bases, leaving 13 bases between the germline ends. The CDR3 runs 14 residues. Germline V gene data show CDR1 as SGHNT and CDR2 as YYREEE (reference sequence). The CDR3 nucleotides are TGTGCCAGCAGCTTGGGGGTCTCAGGGATCGAGCAGTACGTC. Protein product: CASSLGVSGIEQYV.

The chain carries TRBV6-5 and TRBJ1-5; D is perhaps TRBD1 (5 bases). Germline loops: CDR1 MNHEY, CDR2 SVGAGI. This CDR3 is 15 amino acids long. Trimming stripped 10 bases from V and 3 bases from J, with 19 bases between. CDR3 in DNA: TGTGCCACCACGCTAAGGGGAAGATACAATCAGCCCCAGCATTTT. This encodes CATTLRGRYNQPQHF.

The chain couples TRBV11-3 to TRBJ2-2; D perhaps matches TRBD2 (5 bases). The CDR3 has 11 residues. The germline V and J ends were trimmed by 8 bases and 5 bases, with 6 bases remaining between them. Germline V gives CDR1 SGHNT, CDR2 YENEEA. In DNA form, the CDR3 reads TGTGCCAGCCGGAGGACCGGGGAGCTGTTTTTT. Protein sequence: CASRRTGELFF.

Only a few counts were recorded for this clone. The chain joins TRBV19 to TRBJ1-5; 10 nucleotides align to TRBD1. From germline, CDR1 is LNHDA and CDR2 SQIVND (reference sequence). J gave up 4 bases and V 6 bases, and 0 bases lay outside the gene matches. CDR3 length equals 13 residues. The CDR3 nucleotides are TGTGCCAGTAGGGGACAGGGGAATCAGCCCCAGCATTTT. This encodes CASRGQGNQPQHF.